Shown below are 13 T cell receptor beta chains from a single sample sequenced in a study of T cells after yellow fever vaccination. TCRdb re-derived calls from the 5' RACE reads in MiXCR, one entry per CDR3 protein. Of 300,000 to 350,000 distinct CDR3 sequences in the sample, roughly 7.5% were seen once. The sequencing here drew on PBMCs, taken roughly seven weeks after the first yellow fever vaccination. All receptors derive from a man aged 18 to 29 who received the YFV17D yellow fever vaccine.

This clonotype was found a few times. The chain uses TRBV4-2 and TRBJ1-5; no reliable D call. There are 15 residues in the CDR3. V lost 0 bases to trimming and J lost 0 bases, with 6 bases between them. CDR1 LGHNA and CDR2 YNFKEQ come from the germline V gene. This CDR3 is CASSQEGPSNQPQHF. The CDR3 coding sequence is TGTGCCAGCAGCCAAGAAGGGCCTAGCAATCAGCCCCAGCATTTT.

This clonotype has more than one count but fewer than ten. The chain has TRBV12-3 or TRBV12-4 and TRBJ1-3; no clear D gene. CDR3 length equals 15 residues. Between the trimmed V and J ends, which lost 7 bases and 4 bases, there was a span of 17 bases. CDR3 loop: CASTSNGVRGNTIYF. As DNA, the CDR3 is TGTGCCAGCACCTCAAACGGGGTACGAGGAAACACCATATATTTT.

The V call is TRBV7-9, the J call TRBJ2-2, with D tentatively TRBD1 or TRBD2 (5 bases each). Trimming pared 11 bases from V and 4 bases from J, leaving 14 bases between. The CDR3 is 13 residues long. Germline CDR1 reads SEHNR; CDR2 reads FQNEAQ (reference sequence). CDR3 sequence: CAGTWGFTGELFF. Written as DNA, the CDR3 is TGTGCCGGTACTTGGGGGTTCACCGGGGAGCTGTTTTTT.

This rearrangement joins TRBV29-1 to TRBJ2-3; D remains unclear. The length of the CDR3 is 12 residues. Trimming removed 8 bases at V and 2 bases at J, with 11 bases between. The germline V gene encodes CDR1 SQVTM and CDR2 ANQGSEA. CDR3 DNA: TGCAGCTACCGTCGTCCCACAGATACGCAGTATTTT. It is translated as CSYRRPTDTQYF.

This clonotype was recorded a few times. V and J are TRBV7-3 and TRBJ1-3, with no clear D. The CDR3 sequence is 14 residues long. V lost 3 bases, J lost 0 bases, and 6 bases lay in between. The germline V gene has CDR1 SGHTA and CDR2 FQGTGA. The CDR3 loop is CASSLTSSGNTIYF. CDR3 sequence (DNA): TGTGCCAGCAGCTTGACATCCTCTGGAAACACCATATATTTT. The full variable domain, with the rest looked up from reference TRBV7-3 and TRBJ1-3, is GAGVSQTPSNKVTEKGKYVELRCDPISGHTALYWYRQSLGQGPEFLIYFQGTGAADDSGLPNDRFFAVRPEGSVSTLKIQRTERGDSAVYLCASSLTSSGNTIYFGEGSWLTVV.

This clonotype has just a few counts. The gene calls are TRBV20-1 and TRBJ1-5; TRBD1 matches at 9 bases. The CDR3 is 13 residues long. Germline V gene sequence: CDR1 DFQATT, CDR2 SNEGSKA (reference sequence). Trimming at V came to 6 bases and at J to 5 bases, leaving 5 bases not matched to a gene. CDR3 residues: CSAPRQGDQPQHF. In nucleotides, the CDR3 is TGCAGTGCACCTCGACAGGGGGATCAGCCCCAGCATTTT.

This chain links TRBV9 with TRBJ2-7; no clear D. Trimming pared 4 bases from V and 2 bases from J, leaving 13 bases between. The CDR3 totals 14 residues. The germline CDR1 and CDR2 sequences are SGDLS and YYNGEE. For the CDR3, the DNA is TGTGCCAGCAGCCCCGGGCCAAAGCCCTACGAGCAGTACGTC. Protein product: CASSPGPKPYEQYV.

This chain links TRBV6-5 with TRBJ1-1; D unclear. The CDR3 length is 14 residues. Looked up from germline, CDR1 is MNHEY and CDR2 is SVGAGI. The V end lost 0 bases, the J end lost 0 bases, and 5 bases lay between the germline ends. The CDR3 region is CASSYSHMNTEAFF. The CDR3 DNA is TGTGCCAGCAGTTACTCGCACATGAACACTGAAGCTTTCTTT.

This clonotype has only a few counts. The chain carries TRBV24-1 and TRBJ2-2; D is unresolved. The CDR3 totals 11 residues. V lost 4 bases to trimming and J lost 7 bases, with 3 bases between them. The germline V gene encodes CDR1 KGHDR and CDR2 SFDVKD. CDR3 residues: CATSEGGELFF. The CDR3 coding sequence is TGTGCCACCAGTGAAGGCGGGGAGCTGTTTTTT.

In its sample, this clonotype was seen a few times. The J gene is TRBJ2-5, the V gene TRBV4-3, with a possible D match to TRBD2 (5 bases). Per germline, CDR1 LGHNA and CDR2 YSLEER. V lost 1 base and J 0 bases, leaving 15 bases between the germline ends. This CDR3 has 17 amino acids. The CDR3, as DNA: TGCGCCAGCAGCCAAGGGCATAAGCGGAGAAACCAAGAGACCCAGTACTTC. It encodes CASSQGHKRRNQETQYF.

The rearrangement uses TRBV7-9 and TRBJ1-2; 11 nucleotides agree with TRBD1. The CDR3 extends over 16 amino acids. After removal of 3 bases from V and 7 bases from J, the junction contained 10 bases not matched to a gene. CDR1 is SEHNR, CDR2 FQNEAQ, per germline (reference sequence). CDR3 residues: CASSLSEDRGLFGYTF. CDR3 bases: TGTGCCAGCAGCTTGAGTGAGGACAGGGGGCTTTTTGGCTACACCTTC.

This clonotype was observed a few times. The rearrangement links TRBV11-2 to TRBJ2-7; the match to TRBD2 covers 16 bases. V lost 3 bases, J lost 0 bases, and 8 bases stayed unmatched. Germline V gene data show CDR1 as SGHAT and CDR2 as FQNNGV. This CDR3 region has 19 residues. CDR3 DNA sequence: TGTGCCAGCAGCTTTTCCGGGACTAGCGGGGGGGAGAGCTCCTACGAGCAGTACGTC. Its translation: CASSFSGTSGGESSYEQYV.

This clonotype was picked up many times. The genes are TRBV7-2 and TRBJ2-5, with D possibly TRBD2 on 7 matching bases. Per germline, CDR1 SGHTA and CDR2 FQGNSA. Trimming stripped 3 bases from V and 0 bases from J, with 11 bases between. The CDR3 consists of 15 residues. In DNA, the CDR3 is TGTGCCAGCAGCTTTCGCGGGGGCCACCAAGAGACCCAGTACTTC. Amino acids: CASSFRGGHQETQYF.